This T cell receptor beta chain was sequenced in a study of CD8 T cells in ankylosing spondylitis. Study results and limitations: Reportedly, significant enrichment of disease-linked clones occurred in matched ankylosing spondylitis synovial fluid. Seemingly characteristic of ankylosing spondylitis blood was a TCR beta motif consisting of under ten highly homologous variants.

Germline V lookup: CDR1 SEHNR, CDR2 FQNEAQ (reference sequence). The CDR3 contains 15 residues. The V gene lost 5 bases and the J gene lost 2 bases, with 13 bases spanning the gap. This clonotype showed up just a few times. Antigen unknown. TCRdb reanalysed the 5' RACE reads using MiXCR and keeps one entry per CDR3 protein. The table includes a few hundred thousand distinct CDR3 sequences, over 9.5% detected once. The sequence was obtained from a male donor with ankylosing spondylitis or in good health (not recorded which). Sequences were obtained from blood, either unsorted or a sorted T cell fraction (not recorded which). The chain uses TRBV7-9 and TRBJ1-5; D unresolved. The CDR3 DNA sequence: TGTGCCAGCAGCGGAGGTGGAGCGGGCAATCAGCCCCAGCATTTT. It specifies CASSGGGAGNQPQHF. The full variable domain, its missing parts supplied by reference TRBV7-9 and TRBJ1-5, is DTGVSQNPRHKITKRGQNVTFRCDPISEHNRLYWYRQTLGQGPEFLTYFQNEAQLEKSRLLSDRFSAERPKGSFSTLEIQRTEQGDSAMYLCASSGGGAGNQPQHFGDGTRLSIL.